This T cell receptor beta chain was recorded in a study of shared clonotypes between healthy human individuals. The study, taken as a whole, reports: Clonotypes shared by all four donors outscored non-shared clonotypes in generation probability.

The protocol was immunoSEQ multiplex PCR, while the TCRdb copy is restricted to in-frame clones and leaves out a portion. This sample has 2.5 million or so clones; around 90% occur once, and the top ten carry 0.14%. Germline V lookup: CDR1 SGHDT, CDR2 YYEEEE. Trimming at V came to 5 bases and at J to 1 base, leaving 5 bases not matched to a gene. CDR3 length: 14 residues. Note on this clone: The antigen is unknown.

This clonotype was obtained from a man between 18 and 29 years old in good health. The chain combines TRBV5-6 with TRBJ1-2, with 7 bases aligning to TRBD1. Input material: naive CD4+ T cells sorted from blood. Subset: CD45RA+ positively selected. This CDR3 is CASSSGTVNYGYTF. Here the CDR3 DNA reads TGTGCCAGCAGTTCCGGGACAGTTAACTATGGCTACACCTTC.